The clone carrying this TCR beta chain was counted at least ten times. Its antigen remains unidentified. This CDR3 spans 14 amino acids. V shed 4 bases and J shed 6 bases, with 14 bases lying between them. Germline V gene data show CDR1 as MNHEY and CDR2 as SVGAGI. The data derive from a study of T cells after yellow fever vaccination. Study-wide points: Most clones from primary vaccination resurfaced after the booster (about 95% CD4, approximately 87% CD8).

TCRdb analysed the 5' RACE reads with MiXCR anew, one entry per CDR3 protein. Among 100,000 to 150,000 distinct CDR3 sequences listed, around 7.2% were seen once. The receptor was derived from a man aged 18 to 30 who received the YFV17D yellow fever vaccine. This chain connects TRBV6-5 to TRBJ2-3; D is perhaps TRBD2 (6 bases). Sequenced material: CD4+ T cells sorted from PBMCs, taken approximately 40 days after the first yellow fever vaccination. Here the CDR3 reads CASSSGTAVDTQYF. CDR3 nucleotides: TGTGCCAGCAGTTCCGGGACTGCCGTTGATACGCAGTATTTT.